This paragraph reports one TCR beta chain. Its antigen is as yet unknown. The sample belongs to a study of OX40 agonist ivuxolimab in advanced cancers. Here immunoSEQ multiplex PCR was the method, and the copy in TCRdb shows in-frame clones only, minus some. Altogether approximately 74,000 clones are present, 70% to 90% being singletons, with the ten largest covering around 0.29%. The study's findings and limits: Some nonresponders additionally presented with little normalized T-cell clonal expansion.

Germline values: CDR1 MGHDK, CDR2 SYGVNS. CDR3 length: 12 residues. Between the trimmed V and J ends, which lost 3 bases and 8 bases, there was a span of 7 bases. This TCR came from an adult with an advanced solid tumor such as melanoma, head and neck, liver or kidney cancer. The material was CD4+ or CD8+ T cells sorted from blood, obtained in a trial of the OX40 agonist ivuxolimab. The chain recombines TRBV25-1 with TRBJ1-4; D not certain. Here the CDR3 reads CASSEGFEKLFF. In DNA form, the CDR3 reads TGTGCCAGCAGTGAGGGGTTCGAAAAACTGTTTTTT.